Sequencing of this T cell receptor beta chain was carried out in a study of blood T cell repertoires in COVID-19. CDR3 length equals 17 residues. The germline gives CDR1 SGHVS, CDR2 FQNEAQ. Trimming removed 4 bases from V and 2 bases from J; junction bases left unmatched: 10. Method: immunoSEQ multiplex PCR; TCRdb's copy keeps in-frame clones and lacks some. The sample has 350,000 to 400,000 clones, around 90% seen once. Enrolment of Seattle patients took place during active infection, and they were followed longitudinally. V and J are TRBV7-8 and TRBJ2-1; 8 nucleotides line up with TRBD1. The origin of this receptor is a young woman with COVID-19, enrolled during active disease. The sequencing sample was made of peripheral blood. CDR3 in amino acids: CASSSNPQGAPYNEQFF. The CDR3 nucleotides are TGTGCCAGCAGCTCAAATCCCCAGGGGGCTCCCTACAATGAGCAGTTCTTC.